These 4 T cell receptor beta chains were sequenced from one sample in a study of cytotoxic CD8 clonotypes in ibrutinib-treated CLL. The table came from immunoSEQ multiplex PCR; TCRdb's copy has only in-frame clones and leaves some out. The table records 200,000 to 250,000 clones, approximately 79% of them present only once. This sample comprised PBMCs, obtained after 12 months of ibrutinib treatment. The receptors were sampled from a human donor with chronic lymphocytic leukemia.

The chain employs TRBV6-5 and TRBJ1-3; D unclear. Germline V CDR1 and CDR2: MNHEY, SVGAGI. V lost 6 bases, J lost 0 bases, and 9 bases lay in between. CDR3 length: 14 amino acids. CDR3 in DNA: TGTGCCAGCAGCCCCTGGCCCTCTGGAAACACCATATATTTT. It yields the protein CASSPWPSGNTIYF.

The rearrangement links TRBV10-1 to TRBJ2-2; D is uncertain. Trimming cost V 2 bases and J 2 bases, with 6 bases left between them. This CDR3 has 14 residues. Germline V gene data show CDR1 as WNHNN and CDR2 as SYGVQD (reference sequence). The CDR3 protein is CASSEGSNTGELFF. CDR3 nucleotides: TGCGCCAGCAGTGAGGGGTCTAACACCGGGGAGCTGTTTTTT.

This sequence joins TRBV6-5 and TRBJ2-7; no clear D gene. The CDR3 totals 15 residues. Germline V lookup: CDR1 MNHEY, CDR2 SVGAGI. With 2 bases removed from V and 3 bases from J, the gap between germline ends came to 14 bases. In DNA, the CDR3 is TGTGCCAGCAGTTACGCACTGGGTAATGGCTACGAGCAGTACTTC. Its translation is CASSYALGNGYEQYF.

This clone was seen a handful of times. The chain combines TRBV29-1 with TRBJ2-5; a possible D gene is TRBD1 (5 bases). V lost 4 bases to trimming and J lost 5 bases, with 11 bases between them. CDR1 is SQVTM and CDR2 is ANQGSEA in the germline V gene. This CDR3 spans 12 amino acids. CDR3 in DNA: TGCAGCGTTGCCGACAGCCACGAGACCCAGTACTTC. Translating it yields CSVADSHETQYF.